One sample yielded the 27 T cell receptor beta chains listed below, sequenced in a study of cytomegalovirus exposure and HLA in healthy donors. PCR employed 60 Vbeta and 13 Jbeta primers. The repertoire was sequenced with immunoSEQ multiplex PCR; TCRdb's copy has only in-frame clones and lacks some. The data contain about 200,000 clones, 75% to 90% of them seen just once; the ten biggest clones take up 6.5%. Sequencing used PBMCs. These receptors came from a woman aged 45-65 years in good health and CMV-seropositive.

The chain recombines TRBV30 with TRBJ1-6; D is perhaps TRBD1 (5 bases). Germline assignment: CDR1 GTSNPN and CDR2 SVGIG (reference sequence). This CDR3 has 13 residues. The V gene lost 4 bases and the J gene lost 9 bases, with 13 bases spanning the gap. Here the CDR3 reads CAWTRRGGSPLHF. DNA of the CDR3: TGTGCCTGGACGAGGAGGGGAGGTTCACCCCTCCACTTT.

The V and J genes are TRBV7-9 and TRBJ2-3, with TRBD2 matching over 9 bases. The J segment lost 5 bases and the V segment lost 0 bases, leaving 0 bases of the junction unmatched. Germline values: CDR1 SEHNR, CDR2 FQNEAQ (reference sequence). This CDR3 region has 14 residues. The CDR3 nucleotides read TGTGCCAGCAGCTTAGCGACTAGCGGAGATACGCAGTATTTT. This encodes CASSLATSGDTQYF. The whole variable domain, filled in from reference TRBV7-9 and TRBJ2-3, reads DTGVSQNPRHKITKRGQNVTFRCDPISEHNRLYWYRQTLGQGPEFLTYFQNEAQLEKSRLLSDRFSAERPKGSFSTLEIQRTEQGDSAMYLCASSLATSGDTQYFGPGTRLTVL.

The chain couples TRBV28 to TRBJ1-2; 7 bases match TRBD1. The germline gives CDR1 MDHEN, CDR2 SYDVKM. V lost 5 bases and J lost 6; bases outside the gene matches: 15. The CDR3 has 16 amino acids. The CDR3 loop is CASSAHAPGQIHGYTF. The CDR3 bases are TGTGCCAGCAGTGCACACGCCCCGGGACAGATTCATGGCTACACCTTC.

CDR3 residues: CASCKPGLQAYEQYF. CDR3 coding DNA: TGTGCCAGCTGTAAGCCGGGACTACAGGCCTACGAGCAGTACTTC. The rearrangement joins TRBV28 to TRBJ2-7; TRBD2 aligns across 7 bases. Germline V gene lookup returns CDR1 MDHEN and CDR2 SYDVKM. There are 15 residues in the CDR3. Trimming at V came to 8 bases and at J to 2 bases, leaving 12 bases not matched to a gene.

The chain couples TRBV5-6 to TRBJ2-3; weak D call: TRBD1 (5 bases). The CDR3 has 13 amino acids. CDR1 is SGHDT and CDR2 is YYEEEE in the germline V gene. Deletions cut 4 bases from V and 1 base from J, with 7 bases between. The CDR3 loop reads CASSVRGTDTQYF. DNA for the CDR3: TGTGCCAGCAGCGTCAGGGGCACAGATACGCAGTATTTT.

This rearrangement joins TRBV11-3 to TRBJ1-1; D remains unclear. From germline, CDR1 is SGHNT and CDR2 YENEEA. CDR3 length equals 13 residues. The ends were cut back, 3 bases at V and 0 bases at J, with 5 bases in the middle. CDR3 coding DNA: TGTGCCAGCAGCTTGGAGTTGAACACTGAAGCTTTCTTT. Translating gives CASSLELNTEAFF.

The V and J genes are TRBV4-1 and TRBJ1-2; perhaps TRBD1 as D (6 bases). CDR1 is MGHRA, CDR2 YSYEKL, per germline. Trimming removed 0 bases from V and 4 bases from J, with 9 bases in between. CDR3 length: 14 residues. As DNA, the CDR3 is TGCGCCAGCAGCCAAGAGAGAGGGGGCTATGGCTACACCTTC. As protein: CASSQERGGYGYTF.

This clone was observed a handful of times. The chain uses TRBV2 and TRBJ1-4, with D perhaps TRBD1 (5 bases). Deletions cut 4 bases from V and 8 bases from J, with 14 bases between. Germline V gives CDR1 SNHLY, CDR2 FYNNEI. This CDR3 spans 14 amino acids. CDR3 sequence: CASSVQGFGEKLFF. The DNA for the CDR3 is TGTGCCAGCAGTGTGCAGGGTTTTGGCGAAAAACTGTTTTTT.

The genes are TRBV4-2 and TRBJ2-7; D perhaps matches TRBD1 (5 bases). The CDR3 loop spans 14 amino acids. The V gene's germline CDR1 is LGHNA and CDR2 YNFKEQ. Trimming took off 1 base at V and 2 bases at J, with 9 bases between the two ends. CDR3 loop: CASSQVGAAYEQYF. Written as DNA, the CDR3 is TGTGCCAGCAGCCAAGTAGGGGCGGCCTACGAGCAGTACTTC.

The chain recombines TRBV13 with TRBJ1-2; no firm D call. Trimming took 7 bases from V and 9 from J, leaving 24 bases between them. The CDR3 is 15 residues long. From germline, CDR1 is PRHDT and CDR2 FYEKMQ (reference sequence). The CDR3 coding sequence is TGTGCCAGCACCACCTCAGGAACGGTTTTAATGAGCTACACCTTC. This translates into CASTTSGTVLMSYTF. Variable domain in full (rest from reference TRBV13 and TRBJ1-2): AAGVIQSPRHLIKEKRETATLKCYPIPRHDTVYWYQQGPGQDPQFLISFYEKMQSDKGSIPDRFSAQQFSDYHSELNMSSLELGDSALYFCASTTSGTVLMSYTFGSGTRLTVV.

J is TRBJ2-1 and V is TRBV5-1; 9 nucleotides agree with TRBD2. The CDR3 runs to 16 residues. Germline V gene lookup returns CDR1 SGHRS and CDR2 YFSETQ. V shed 3 bases and J 4 bases; nucleotides not matched to a gene: 8. The CDR3 coding sequence is TGCGCCAGCAGCTCGCTCGGACTAGCGATGTACAATGAGCAGTTCTTC. Its protein product is CASSSLGLAMYNEQFF.

This chain links TRBV7-9 with TRBJ1-2, with D maybe TRBD1 (6 bases). The CDR3 has 13 amino acids. The germline V gene has CDR1 SEHNR and CDR2 FQNEAQ (reference sequence). Trimming shortened V by 5 bases and J by 1 base, and 8 bases separated the two germline ends. The CDR3 coding sequence is TGTGCCAGCAGCCCACAGGGTAACTATGGCTACACCTTC. Protein sequence: CASSPQGNYGYTF.

The chain is built from TRBV5-1 and TRBJ2-2, with 7 bases aligning to TRBD2. The V gene's germline CDR1 is SGHRS and CDR2 YFSETQ. This CDR3 is built from 15 residues. V trimming: 4 bases; J trimming: 4 bases; junction bases outside the gene matches: 7. CDR3 bases: TGCGCCAGCAGCCTTGGACTAGGGGTCACCGGGGAGCTGTTTTTT. Its protein product is CASSLGLGVTGELFF.

In DNA form, the CDR3 reads TGTGCCAGCAGCTTTCCAGGGGGTAACGAGCAGTACTTC. This encodes CASSFPGGNEQYF. The V call is TRBV5-4, the J call TRBJ2-7; 7 bases map to TRBD1. V dropped 2 bases and J dropped 5; count of bases not matched to a gene: 4. There are 13 residues in the CDR3. The germline V gene encodes CDR1 SGHNT and CDR2 YYREEE (reference sequence).

The chain joins TRBV5-4 to TRBJ2-6, with 9 bases identical to TRBD1. The CDR3 consists of 17 residues. Germline values: CDR1 SGHNT, CDR2 YYREEE (reference sequence). The ends lost 3 bases at V and 2 bases at J; junction bases unmatched: 6. CDR3 coding DNA: TGTGCCAGCAGCTCGACCACAGGGGGCCCTGGGGCCAACGTCCTGACTTTC. Amino acids: CASSSTTGGPGANVLTF.

A note on this clone: Other DNA sequences within the sample encode an identical CDR3. This rearrangement joins TRBV7-9 to TRBJ2-3; unclear D gene. CDR1 and CDR2 from the germline V gene are SEHNR and FQNEAQ (reference sequence). V lost 1 base, J lost 1 base, and 6 bases lay in between. The CDR3 consists of 14 residues. CDR3 coding DNA: TGTGCCAGCAGCTTAGATCGGGGCACAGATACGCAGTATTTT. Translating it yields CASSLDRGTDTQYF. Full variable domain (outside the CDR3, taken from reference TRBV7-9 and TRBJ2-3): DTGVSQNPRHKITKRGQNVTFRCDPISEHNRLYWYRQTLGQGPEFLTYFQNEAQLEKSRLLSDRFSAERPKGSFSTLEIQRTEQGDSAMYLCASSLDRGTDTQYFGPGTRLTVL.

The rearrangement links TRBV10-1 to TRBJ1-2, with TRBD1 as a possible D gene (5 bases). Trimming took 5 bases from V and 7 from J, leaving 14 bases between them. The CDR3 covers 13 residues. CDR1 is WNHNN and CDR2 is SYGVQD in the germline V gene (reference sequence). This CDR3 reads CASSSYQGGGYTF. In DNA, the CDR3 is TGCGCCAGCAGTTCCTACCAGGGTGGTGGCTACACCTTC.

The chain combines TRBV5-1 with TRBJ2-3; a possible D gene is TRBD2 (6 bases). The CDR3 has 15 amino acids. Germline V gene lookup returns CDR1 SGHRS and CDR2 YFSETQ. V lost 1 base and J lost 0, with 9 bases in between. The CDR3 region is CASSLTSRSTDTQYF. CDR3 nucleotides: TGCGCCAGCAGCTTGACTAGCCGTAGCACAGATACGCAGTATTTT.

This clone was seen a single time. V usage is TRBV10-3 and J usage is TRBJ2-5; 7 nucleotides line up with TRBD2. The length of the CDR3 is 13 residues. Germline V lookup: CDR1 ENHRY, CDR2 SYGVKD. V dropped 6 bases and J dropped 4; count of bases not matched to a gene: 5. CDR3 in DNA: TGTGCCATCAGGACCGGGACTACAGAGACCCAGTACTTC. Translating it yields CAIRTGTTETQYF.

Only a few counts were recorded for this clone. The sample contains more than one DNA sequence encoding this CDR3. The chain has TRBV4-3 and TRBJ1-5; possible D gene TRBD1, 5 bases. The CDR3 runs 13 residues. V was trimmed by 1 base and J by 7 bases, leaving 8 bases between them. CDR1 and CDR2 (germline): LGHNA, YSLEER. The CDR3 DNA is TGCGCCAGCAGCCAAGTAAGGGGCCAGCCCCAGCATTTT. Translation: CASSQVRGQPQHF.

This chain links TRBV19 with TRBJ2-5, with 8 bases identical to TRBD2. The length of the CDR3 is 13 residues. The germline gives CDR1 LNHDA, CDR2 SQIVND (reference sequence). J gave up 2 bases and V 5 bases, and 1 base lay outside the gene matches. CDR3 sequence: CASSRGGQETQYF. CDR3 nucleotide sequence: TGTGCCAGTAGTCGCGGGGGGCAAGAGACCCAGTACTTC. Combining the CDR3 with reference TRBV19 and TRBJ2-5 gives the whole variable domain DGGITQSPKYLFRKEGQNVTLSCEQNLNHDAMYWYRQDPGQGLRLIYYSQIVNDFQKGDIAEGYSVSREKKESFPLTVTSAQKNPTAFYLCASSRGGQETQYFGPGTRLLVL.

The rearrangement links TRBV10-3 to TRBJ1-4; D is uncertain. Germline V gives CDR1 ENHRY, CDR2 SYGVKD. Trimming shortened V by 3 bases and J by 3 bases, and 11 bases separated the two germline ends. The CDR3 loop spans 15 amino acids. The CDR3 nucleotides are TGTGCCATCAGTGAAGGTGATCAGGCTAATGAAAAACTGTTTTTT. It translates to CAISEGDQANEKLFF.

The chain combines TRBV29-1 with TRBJ2-7; D gene unclear. The CDR3 is 12 residues long. The V end was cut by 4 bases, the J end by 7 bases, with 14 bases between. The germline V gene encodes CDR1 SQVTM and CDR2 ANQGSEA. The CDR3 bases are TGCAGCGTTGCGAGCCACCTACGGGAGCAGTACTTC. It specifies CSVASHLREQYF.

The chain carries TRBV6-1 and TRBJ1-4; D not resolved. The CDR3 is made up of 15 amino acids. From germline, CDR1 is MNHNS and CDR2 SASEGT. Trimming took 1 base from V and 3 from J, leaving 9 bases between them. CDR3 DNA: TGTGCCAGCAGTGAAGAACCTGGGCCTAATGAAAAACTGTTTTTT. Its translation: CASSEEPGPNEKLFF.

In its sample, this clone was seen a few times. V is TRBV6-8 and J is TRBJ2-7, with D uncertain. Trimming left V 4 bases short and J 2 bases short, with 12 bases between. The germline V gene has CDR1 MNHGY and CDR2 SAAAGT. This CDR3 is 14 amino acids long. The CDR3 DNA reads as TGTGCCAGCAGTTGGGCAACCATGACCTACGAGCAGTACTTC. This translates into CASSWATMTYEQYF.

J is TRBJ1-1 and V is TRBV18; 9 nucleotides align to TRBD1. J was trimmed by 5 bases and V by 0 bases; bases with no gene match: 7. Germline V gene lookup returns CDR1 KGHSH and CDR2 LQKENI. The CDR3 is made up of 16 amino acids. CDR3 nucleotides: TGTGCCAGCTCACCACCCCGGGACAGGGTGGAGACTGAAGCTTTCTTT. It specifies CASSPPRDRVETEAFF.

V and J are TRBV7-2 and TRBJ2-7, with 7 bases lining up with TRBD2. The germline V gene encodes CDR1 SGHTA and CDR2 FQGNSA. Trimming took 3 bases from V and 6 from J; bases not matched to a gene: 8. The CDR3 extends over 14 amino acids. CDR3 protein: CASSFGLVLGEQYF. CDR3 nucleotides: TGTGCCAGCAGCTTCGGACTAGTTTTGGGCGAGCAGTACTTC.